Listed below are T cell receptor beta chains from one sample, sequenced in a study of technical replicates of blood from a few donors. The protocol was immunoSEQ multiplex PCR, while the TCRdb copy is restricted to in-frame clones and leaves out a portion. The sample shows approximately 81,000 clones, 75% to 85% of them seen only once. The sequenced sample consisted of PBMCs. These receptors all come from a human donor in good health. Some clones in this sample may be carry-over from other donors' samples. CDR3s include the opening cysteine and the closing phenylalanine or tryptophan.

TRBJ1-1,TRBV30,CAWSTGYVVNTEAFF
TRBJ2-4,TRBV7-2,CASSFPRSGAPEAKNIQYF
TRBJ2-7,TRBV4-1,CASSSGREQYF
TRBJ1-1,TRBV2,CASREQGARAFF
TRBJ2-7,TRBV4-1,CASSSGLAAYEQYF
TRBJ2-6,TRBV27,CASAGGQGVRGANVLTF
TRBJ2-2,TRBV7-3,CASSLGLAGATGELFF
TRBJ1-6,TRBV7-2,CASSLVPGGGSYNSPLHF
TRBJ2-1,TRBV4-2,CASRNSLSGLAGPNEQFF
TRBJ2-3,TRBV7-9,CASSRLAGGSTDTQYF
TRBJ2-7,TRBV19,CATPRRRPYEQYF
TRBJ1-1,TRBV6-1,CASSLRTGDNTEAFF
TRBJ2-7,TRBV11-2,CASSLDRAHEQYF
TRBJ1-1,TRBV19,CASSKRGISAEAFF
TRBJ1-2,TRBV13,CASSPRGEVVNYGYTF
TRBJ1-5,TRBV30,CAWDGSGQPQHF
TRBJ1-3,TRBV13,CASSDDNRNTIYF
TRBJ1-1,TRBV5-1,CASSLGAANTEAFF
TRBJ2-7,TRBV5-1,CASSLGAGESYEQYF
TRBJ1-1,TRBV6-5,CASRFTGNTEAFF
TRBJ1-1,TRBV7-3,CASSWGQTAEAFF
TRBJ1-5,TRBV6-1,CASSKGDQPQHF
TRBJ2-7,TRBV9,CASSHRTSGRFDEQYF
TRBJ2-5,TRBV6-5,CASHRGRGEGETQYF
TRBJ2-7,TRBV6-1,CASSVLSQGTYEQYF
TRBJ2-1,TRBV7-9,CASSFSGRHNEQFF
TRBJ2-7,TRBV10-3,CAISESETSGRDEQYF
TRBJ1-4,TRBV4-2,CASRSESVNEKLFF
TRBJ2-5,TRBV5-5,CASSVGVEEETQYF
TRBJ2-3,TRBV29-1,CSVVLAGVSTQYF
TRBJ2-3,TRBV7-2,CASTQGTSGTDTQYF
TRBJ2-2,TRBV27,CASSLQDSSTGELFF
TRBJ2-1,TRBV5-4,CASSQTSGFYNEQFF
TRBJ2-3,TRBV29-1,CSVAGDVADTQYF
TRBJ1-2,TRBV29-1,CSVEVEGPWAGYGYTF
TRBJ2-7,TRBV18,CASSLQGRNTYEQYF
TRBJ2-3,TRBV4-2,CASGRGGLSTDTQYF
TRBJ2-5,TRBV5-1,CASSLGRTGEETQYF
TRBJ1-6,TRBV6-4,CASSEGSGNSPLHF
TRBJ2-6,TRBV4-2,CASSQGAGRTANVLTF
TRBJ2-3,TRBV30,CAWSGGAGNTDTQYF
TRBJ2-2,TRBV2,CASSGESPRTGELFF
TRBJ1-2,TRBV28,CASSPPGDSGGYTF
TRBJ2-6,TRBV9,CASSIDSYSGANVLTF
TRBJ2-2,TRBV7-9,CASPRRTGELFF
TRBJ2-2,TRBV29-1,CSVGVSGQGIGELFF
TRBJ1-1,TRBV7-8,CASRRTGNTEAFF
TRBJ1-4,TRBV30,CAWSPPGLEKLFF
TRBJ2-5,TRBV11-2,CASSWGTAEETQYF
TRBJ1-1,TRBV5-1,CASSFGQGKAFF
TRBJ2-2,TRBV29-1,CSAVTGTSNTGELFF
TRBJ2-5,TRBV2,CASRRMGRGGQETQYF
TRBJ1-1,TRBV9,CASSLSTGPGGAFF
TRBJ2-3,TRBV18,CASSRGEADTQYF
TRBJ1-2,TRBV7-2,CASGTRYGYTF
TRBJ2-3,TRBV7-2,CASSSRDYTDTQYF